The entry below describes one T cell receptor beta chain. The data stem from a study of T cell responses to AZD1222 COVID-19 vaccine. CDR1 and CDR2 (germline): GTSNPN, SVGIG (reference sequence). This CDR3 has 13 amino acids. Deletions cut 8 bases from V and 2 bases from J, with 15 bases between. The data were produced by immunoSEQ multiplex PCR, yet TCRdb's version contains in-frame clones alone and is incomplete. Among 130,000 to 150,000 clones listed, 80% to 95% were seen once. The source was peripheral blood, collected on day 0 of AZD1222 vaccination. The chain recombines TRBV30 with TRBJ2-5; possibly TRBD1 or TRBD2 for D (7 bases each). The receptor was isolated from an adult in good health. The CDR3 region has the DNA TGTGCCCATACCAGGGGGGGTCAAGAGACCCAGTACTTC. Translation gives CAHTRGGQETQYF.